This T cell receptor beta chain came from a study of cytomegalovirus exposure and HLA in healthy donors. Notes on the study in general: Sequencing depth across donors, presence/absence analyses assumed, was roughly uniform. There was a cluster of highly shared sequence variants that was likely a sequencing artifact.

The PCR was carried out with 60 Vbeta primers and 13 Jbeta primers. Sequencing was performed with immunoSEQ multiplex PCR; in TCRdb, only in-frame clones are kept and a portion is missing. This table has under 130,000 clones, approximately 72% appearing once. A note on this clone: Its target is not known.

Germline V lookup: CDR1 MNHEY, CDR2 SMNVEV (reference sequence). This CDR3 region has 14 residues. V was clipped by 10 bases and J by 6 bases, with 22 bases between them. The rearrangement uses TRBV27 and TRBJ2-7, with D tentatively TRBD1 (6 bases). This receptor was taken from a young man in good health and CMV-seronegative. Specimen: PBMCs. The DNA for the CDR3 is TGTGCCACCTGGGGGCAGGGTATGGACCCCGAGCAGTACTTC. Protein product: CATWGQGMDPEQYF.